Here is one T cell receptor beta chain with its context. These data originate in a study of blood T cell repertoires in COVID-19. The overall study: The analysed material was cDNA or gDNA that came from T cells, B-cell-depleted T cells, or PBMCs.

The Seattle patients, enrolled during active infection, were followed longitudinally. The CDR3 has 14 amino acids. Germline V gene data show CDR1 as MNHEY and CDR2 as SVGAGI. Between the trimmed V and J ends, which lost 4 bases and 7 bases, there was a span of 11 bases. The data were produced by immunoSEQ multiplex PCR, yet TCRdb's version contains in-frame clones alone and is incomplete. The sample has fewer than 300,000 clones; approximately 90% are singletons. Input material: peripheral blood. The rearrangement uses TRBV6-5 and TRBJ1-6; D is uncertain. This sequence was found in a man between 50 and 59 years old with COVID-19, enrolled during active disease. CDR3 sequence: CASSWTGENSPLHF. Here the CDR3 DNA reads TGTGCCAGCAGTTGGACCGGGGAGAATTCACCCCTCCACTTT.